Below, one T cell receptor beta chain is given with its context. The antigen remains unidentified. CDR3 length: 15 residues. V lost 1 base and J lost 8, with 15 bases in between. CDR1 SGHTA and CDR2 FQGNSA come from the germline V gene. Extraction and reverse transcription of RNA yielded cDNA as the sequencing template. Profiling relied on immunoSEQ multiplex PCR, and the TCRdb table lists in-frame clones only, not all of them. The table lists 90,000 to 120,000 clones, around 83% of them singletons. The sample is drawn from a study of CD8+ T cells in alopecia areata. Across the whole study: It was oral tofacitinib, at 5 to 10 mg twice daily, that treated patients received. Overall study findings and caveats: Unlike in mice, where it was clearer, TCR sharing across patients was less clear, possibly HLA-related. Whether baseline CD8+ expansion is linked to response remains uncertain, given a single nonresponder.

Treatment reported: oral pan-JAK inhibitor, 5-10 mg twice daily. Alopecia areata patients provided lesional scalp punch biopsies and peripheral blood, both collected for the study. V usage is TRBV7-2 and J usage is TRBJ1-5, with D unclear. The input for sequencing was CD8+ T cells sorted from blood, taken at week 24, from a patient treated with tofacitinib. The TCR was taken from a human donor with alopecia areata. Here the CDR3 reads CASSLERQMTEPQHF. For the CDR3, the DNA is TGTGCCAGCAGCTTAGAGCGGCAGATGACGGAGCCCCAGCATTTT.